This record looks at one T cell receptor beta chain sequence and its context. This record belongs to a study of blood T cell repertoires in COVID-19. The wider study: From T cells, B-cell-depleted T cells, or PBMCs came the material, which was cDNA or gDNA.

V was pared by 2 bases and J by 0 bases, with 13 bases between. The germline V gene has CDR1 SNHLY and CDR2 FYNNEI. This CDR3 is 16 amino acids long. Per the authors' pipeline: Nucleated cell number was recorded as an estimate derived from reference gene primer amplification. Clones were read by immunoSEQ multiplex PCR, and TCRdb kept only the in-frame ones, dropping some. That table supplies the V and J calls and clone size; D and trimming were determined from the DNA. The sample carries under 200,000 clones, roughly nine tenths recorded once. This receptor was taken from a man younger than 35 with acute or convalescent COVID-19. What was sequenced was peripheral blood. The rearrangement uses TRBV2 and TRBJ1-1, with D possibly matching TRBD1 (5 bases). In nucleotides, the CDR3 is TGTGCCAGCAGTGAAATGGGCAGGGCAGTGAACACTGAAGCTTTCTTT. It is translated as CASSEMGRAVNTEAFF.